This T cell receptor beta chain was identified during a study of blood T cell repertoires in COVID-19. Here immunoSEQ multiplex PCR was the method, and the copy in TCRdb shows in-frame clones only, minus some. The sample shows 90,000 to 95,000 clones, 88% of them seen only once. Germline V gene lookup returns CDR1 MDHEN and CDR2 SYDVKM. The CDR3 spans 15 residues. The V gene is TRBV28, the J gene TRBJ2-1; 12 bases agree with TRBD2. Specimen: peripheral blood. This receptor was identified in an elderly woman with active COVID-19. Here the CDR3 reads CASGMTTSGRHEQFF. The CDR3 DNA follows: TGTGCGAGTGGAATGACGACTAGCGGGAGACATGAGCAGTTCTTC. Using reference TRBV28 and TRBJ2-1 for the parts outside the CDR3, the full variable domain is DVKVTQSSRYLVKRTGEKVFLECVQDMDHENMFWYRQDPGLGLRLIYFSYDVKMKEKGDIPEGYSVSREKKERFSLILESASTNQTSMYLCASGMTTSGRHEQFFGPGTRLTVL.